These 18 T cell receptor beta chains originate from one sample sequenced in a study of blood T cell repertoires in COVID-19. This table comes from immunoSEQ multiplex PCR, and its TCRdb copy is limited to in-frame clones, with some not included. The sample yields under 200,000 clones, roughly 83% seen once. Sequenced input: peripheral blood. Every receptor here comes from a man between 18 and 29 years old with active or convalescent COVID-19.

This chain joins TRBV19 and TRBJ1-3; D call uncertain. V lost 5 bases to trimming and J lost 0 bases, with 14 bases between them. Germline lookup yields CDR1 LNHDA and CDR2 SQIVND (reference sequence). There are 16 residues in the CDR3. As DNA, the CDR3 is TGTGCCAGTAGTTCGAGTCTGCTCCTCTCTGGAAACACCATATATTTT. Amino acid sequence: CASSSSLLLSGNTIYF.

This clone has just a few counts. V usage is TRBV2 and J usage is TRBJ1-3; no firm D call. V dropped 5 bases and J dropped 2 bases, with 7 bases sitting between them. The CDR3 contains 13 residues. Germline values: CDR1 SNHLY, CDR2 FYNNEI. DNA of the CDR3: TGTGCCAGCAGTCAGAATCCTGGAAACACCATATATTTT. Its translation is CASSQNPGNTIYF.

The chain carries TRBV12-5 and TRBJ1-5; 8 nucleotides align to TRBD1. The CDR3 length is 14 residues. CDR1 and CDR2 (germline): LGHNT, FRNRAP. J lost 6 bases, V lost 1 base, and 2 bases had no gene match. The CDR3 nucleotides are TGTGCTAGTGGTTTGGGTCAGGGGGCTCAGCCCCAGCATTTT. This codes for CASGLGQGAQPQHF.

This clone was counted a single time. CDR3 sequence (DNA): TGTGCCAGCAGTGATGGACAGGGTACCACCGGGGAGCTGTTTTTT. Translation gives CASSDGQGTTGELFF. The rearrangement links TRBV6-4 to TRBJ2-2, with 8 nucleotides matching TRBD1. This CDR3 is built from 15 residues. The germline V gene has CDR1 MRHNA and CDR2 SNTAGT. V dropped 3 bases and J dropped 4; count of bases not matched to a gene: 4.

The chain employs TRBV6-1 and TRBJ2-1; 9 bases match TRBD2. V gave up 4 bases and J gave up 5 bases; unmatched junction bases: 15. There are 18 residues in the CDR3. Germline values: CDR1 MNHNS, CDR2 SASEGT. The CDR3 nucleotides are TGTGCCAGCAGTGTTCTACTAGCGGGCTACTCGGGAAACAATGAGCAGTTCTTC. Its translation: CASSVLLAGYSGNNEQFF.

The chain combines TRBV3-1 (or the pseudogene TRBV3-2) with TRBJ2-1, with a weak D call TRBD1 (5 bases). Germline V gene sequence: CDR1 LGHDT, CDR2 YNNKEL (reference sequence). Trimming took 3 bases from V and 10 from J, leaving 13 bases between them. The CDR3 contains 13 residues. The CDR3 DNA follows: TGTGCCAGCAGCCACAGGGCCCTCCGGGAGCAGTTCTTC. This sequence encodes CASSHRALREQFF.

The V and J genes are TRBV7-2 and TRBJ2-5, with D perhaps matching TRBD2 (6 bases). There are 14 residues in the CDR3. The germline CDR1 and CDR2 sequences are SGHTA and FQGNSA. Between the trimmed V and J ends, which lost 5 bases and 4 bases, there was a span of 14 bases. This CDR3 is CASSLRLDGETQYF. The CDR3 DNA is TGTGCCAGCAGCCTAAGACTAGATGGAGAGACCCAGTACTTC.

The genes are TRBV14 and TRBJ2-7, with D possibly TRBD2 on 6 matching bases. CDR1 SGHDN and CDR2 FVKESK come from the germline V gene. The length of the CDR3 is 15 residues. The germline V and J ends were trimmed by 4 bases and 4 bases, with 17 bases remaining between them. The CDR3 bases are TGTGCCAGCAGCCCCTTAACCGGGAGAAGATACGAGCAGTACTTC. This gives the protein CASSPLTGRRYEQYF.

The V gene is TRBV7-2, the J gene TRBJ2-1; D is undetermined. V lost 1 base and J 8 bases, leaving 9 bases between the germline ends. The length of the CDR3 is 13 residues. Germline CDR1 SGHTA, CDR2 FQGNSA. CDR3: CASSLVELHEQFF. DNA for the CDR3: TGTGCCAGCAGCTTAGTGGAGTTGCATGAGCAGTTCTTC.

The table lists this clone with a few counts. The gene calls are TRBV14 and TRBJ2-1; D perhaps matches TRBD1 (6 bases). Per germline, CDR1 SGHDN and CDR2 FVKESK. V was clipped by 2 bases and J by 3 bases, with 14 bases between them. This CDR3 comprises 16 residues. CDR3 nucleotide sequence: TGTGCCAGCAGCCAACGCAGGGGCGCGTTCTACAATGAGCAGTTCTTC. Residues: CASSQRRGAFYNEQFF.

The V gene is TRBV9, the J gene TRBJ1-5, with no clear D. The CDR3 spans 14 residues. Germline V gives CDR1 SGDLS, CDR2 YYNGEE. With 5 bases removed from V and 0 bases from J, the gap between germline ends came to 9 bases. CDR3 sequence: CASSSGNSNQPQHF. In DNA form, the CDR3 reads TGTGCCAGCAGTAGCGGAAATAGCAATCAGCCCCAGCATTTT.

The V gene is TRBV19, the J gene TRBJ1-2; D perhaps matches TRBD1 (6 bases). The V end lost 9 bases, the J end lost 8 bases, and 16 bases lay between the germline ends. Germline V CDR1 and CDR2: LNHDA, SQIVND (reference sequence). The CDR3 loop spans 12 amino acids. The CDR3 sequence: CASETGSGGYTF. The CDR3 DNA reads TGTGCCAGCGAAACAGGGTCAGGGGGCTACACCTTC.

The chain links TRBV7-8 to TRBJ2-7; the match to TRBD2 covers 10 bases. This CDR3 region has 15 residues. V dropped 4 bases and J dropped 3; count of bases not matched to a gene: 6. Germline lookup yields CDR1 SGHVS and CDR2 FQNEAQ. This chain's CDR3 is CASSSLAGVVYEQYF. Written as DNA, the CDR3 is TGTGCCAGCAGCTCCCTAGCGGGAGTAGTCTACGAGCAGTACTTC. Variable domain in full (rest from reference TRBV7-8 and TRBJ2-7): GAGVSQSPRYKVAKRGQDVALRCDPISGHVSLFWYQQALGQGPEFLTYFQNEAQLDKSGLPSDRFFAERPEGSVSTLKIQRTQQEDSAVYLCASSSLAGVVYEQYFGPGTRLTVT.

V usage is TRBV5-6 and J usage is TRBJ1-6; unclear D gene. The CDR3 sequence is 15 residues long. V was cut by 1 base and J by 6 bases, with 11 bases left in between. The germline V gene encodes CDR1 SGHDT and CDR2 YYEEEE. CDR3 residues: CASSLYEYVNSPLHF. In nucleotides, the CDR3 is TGTGCCAGCAGCTTGTATGAGTACGTTAATTCACCCCTCCACTTT. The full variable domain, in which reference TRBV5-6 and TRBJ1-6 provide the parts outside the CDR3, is DAGVTQSPTHLIKTRGQQVTLRCSPKSGHDTVSWYQQALGQGPQFIFQYYEEEERQRGNFPDRFSGHQFPNYSSELNVNALLLGDSALYLCASSLYEYVNSPLHFGNGTRLTVT.

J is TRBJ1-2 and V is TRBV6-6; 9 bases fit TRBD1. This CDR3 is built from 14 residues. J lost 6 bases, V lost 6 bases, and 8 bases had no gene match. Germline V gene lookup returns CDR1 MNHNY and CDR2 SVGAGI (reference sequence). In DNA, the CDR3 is TGTGCCAGCAGCCCCGGACAGGGGAGAGATGGCTACACCTTC. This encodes CASSPGQGRDGYTF.

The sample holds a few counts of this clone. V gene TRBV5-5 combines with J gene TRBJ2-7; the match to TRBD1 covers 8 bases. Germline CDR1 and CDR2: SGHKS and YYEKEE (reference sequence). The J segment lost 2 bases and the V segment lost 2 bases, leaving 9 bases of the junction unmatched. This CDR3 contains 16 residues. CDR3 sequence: CASSFYQGAGAYEQYF. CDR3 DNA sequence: TGTGCCAGCAGCTTTTATCAGGGGGCCGGGGCCTACGAGCAGTACTTC. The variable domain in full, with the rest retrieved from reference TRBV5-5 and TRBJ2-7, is DAGVTQSPTHLIKTRGQQVTLRCSPISGHKSVSWYQQVLGQGPQFIFQYYEKEERGRGNFPDRFSARQFPNYSSELNVNALLLGDSALYLCASSFYQGAGAYEQYFGPGTRLTVT.

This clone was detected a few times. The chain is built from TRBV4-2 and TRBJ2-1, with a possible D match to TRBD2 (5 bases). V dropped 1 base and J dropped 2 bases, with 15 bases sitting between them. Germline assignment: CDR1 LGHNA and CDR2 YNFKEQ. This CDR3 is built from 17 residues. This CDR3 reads CASSQGAPGEPYNEQFF. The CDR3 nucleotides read TGTGCCAGCAGCCAAGGAGCCCCTGGGGAGCCCTACAATGAGCAGTTCTTC.

The chain's CDR3 is CASSYSRQHSGNTIYF. The CDR3 nucleotides are TGTGCCAGCAGTTACTCCAGACAGCACTCTGGAAACACCATATATTTT. This chain joins TRBV6-5 and TRBJ1-3; maybe TRBD1 (5 bases). There are 16 residues in the CDR3. Germline lookup yields CDR1 MNHEY and CDR2 SVGAGI. V shed 0 bases and J shed 0 bases, with 9 bases lying between them.